Following are 17 T cell receptor beta chains from one sample sequenced in a study of T cell repertoires in cytomegalovirus infection. These receptors' targets are unknown. TCRdb re-analysed the reads in MiXCR, keeping a single row per CDR3 protein. This repertoire shows approximately 470,000 distinct CDR3 sequences, approximately 40% found once; its top ten account for approximately 40%. The sample consisted of cultured PBMCs, taken from culture after CMV antigen stimulation. These receptors all stem from a human donor in good health (CMV status not recorded). Some clones in this sample may be carry-over from other donors' samples.

This clonotype occurred a few times. The rearrangement joins TRBV7-6 to TRBJ2-3; 8 nucleotides agree with TRBD2. The germline gives CDR1 SGHVS, CDR2 FNYEAQ. The CDR3 totals 16 residues. Trimming at V came to 3 bases and at J to 0 bases, leaving 5 bases not matched to a gene. The CDR3 region has the DNA TGTGCCAGCAGCTTCCGGGGGGGTACGAGCACAGATACGCAGTATTTT. It translates to CASSFRGGTSTDTQYF.

This chain links TRBV4-1 with TRBJ2-1, with a possible D match to TRBD1 (5 bases). Trimming pared 4 bases from V and 8 bases from J, leaving 12 bases between. Germline CDR1 MGHRA, CDR2 YSYEKL. This CDR3 contains 13 residues. Written as DNA, the CDR3 is TGCGCCAGCAGCCCCCAGGGATTCGATGAGCAGTTCTTC. Translation gives CASSPQGFDEQFF.

This chain links TRBV12-3 or TRBV12-4 with TRBJ2-7; D may be TRBD2 (6 bases). The CDR3 length is 15 residues. Between the trimmed V and J ends, which lost 3 bases and 6 bases, there was a span of 18 bases. CDR3 in amino acids: CASSFTRDSPGEQYF. In DNA form, the CDR3 reads TGTGCCAGCAGTTTCACCCGGGACTCCCCTGGCGAGCAGTACTTC.

The CDR3 protein is CASSPPSQVYEQYF. CDR3 bases: TGTGCCAGCTCACCACCGTCTCAAGTCTACGAGCAGTACTTC. The chain uses TRBV18 and TRBJ2-7; D gene uncertain. The germline V gene encodes CDR1 KGHSH and CDR2 LQKENI. Deletions cut 0 bases from V and 3 bases from J, with 9 bases between. The CDR3 contains 14 residues.

In this sample, this clonotype turned up a few times. J is TRBJ2-1 and V is TRBV7-9; weak D call: TRBD1 (6 bases). The CDR3 loop spans 11 amino acids. Per the germline V gene, CDR1 is SEHNR and CDR2 is FQNEAQ (reference sequence). V was trimmed by 8 bases and J by 5 bases, leaving 7 bases between them. The CDR3 bases are TGTGCCAGCGAGGGGGACAATGAGCAGTTCTTC. Its protein is CASEGDNEQFF. Supplemented by reference TRBV7-9 and TRBJ2-1, the full variable domain reads DTGVSQNPRHKITKRGQNVTFRCDPISEHNRLYWYRQTLGQGPEFLTYFQNEAQLEKSRLLSDRFSAERPKGSFSTLEIQRTEQGDSAMYLCASEGDNEQFFGPGTRLTVL.

The genes are TRBV12-3 or TRBV12-4 and TRBJ2-1; TRBD2 matches at 10 bases. The J segment lost 4 bases and the V segment lost 6 bases, leaving 6 bases of the junction unmatched. The CDR3 spans 15 residues. CDR3: CASSLLAGLYNEQFF. CDR3 nucleotide sequence: TGTGCCAGCAGCCTACTAGCGGGGCTATACAATGAGCAGTTCTTC.

The chain uses TRBV5-6 and TRBJ2-7, with D uncertain. Between the trimmed V and J ends, which lost 1 base and 6 bases, there was a span of 17 bases. CDR1 SGHDT and CDR2 YYEEEE come from the germline V gene. The CDR3 sequence is 15 residues long. The CDR3 reads CASSLLGKAQREQYF. CDR3 coding DNA: TGTGCCAGCAGCTTGTTGGGTAAGGCACAACGCGAGCAGTACTTC.

This clonotype came up once. The genes are TRBV19 and TRBJ2-1; D possibly corresponds to TRBD1 (5 bases). Between the trimmed V and J ends, which lost 4 bases and 5 bases, there was a span of 9 bases. Germline lookup yields CDR1 LNHDA and CDR2 SQIVND (reference sequence). The CDR3 contains 13 residues. The CDR3, as DNA: TGTGCCAGTAGTAGACAGTCTGACAATGAGCAGTTCTTC. Translating gives CASSRQSDNEQFF.

The chain is built from TRBV19 and TRBJ2-1, with D unresolved. The V end was cut by 5 bases, the J end by 1 base, with 21 bases between. The CDR3 sequence is 18 residues long. Germline CDR1 and CDR2: LNHDA and SQIVND (reference sequence). The CDR3 sequence: CASSDPVMRLDSYNEQFF. As DNA, the CDR3 is TGTGCCAGTAGTGACCCCGTCATGCGCTTAGATTCCTACAATGAGCAGTTCTTC. The full variable domain, with the rest looked up from reference TRBV19 and TRBJ2-1, is DGGITQSPKYLFRKEGQNVTLSCEQNLNHDAMYWYRQDPGQGLRLIYYSQIVNDFQKGDIAEGYSVSREKKESFPLTVTSAQKNPTAFYLCASSDPVMRLDSYNEQFFGPGTRLTVL.

V is TRBV6-1 and J is TRBJ2-1; D is ambiguous. Germline CDR1 reads MNHNS; CDR2 reads SASEGT. V was clipped by 3 bases and J by 5 bases, with 8 bases between them. CDR3 size: 13 residues. CDR3 protein: CASSDNSHNEQFF. The CDR3 region has the DNA TGTGCCAGCAGTGACAACAGCCACAATGAGCAGTTCTTC.

The chain is built from TRBV29-1 and TRBJ2-2; 8 bases line up with TRBD2. V shed 6 bases, J shed 2 bases, and the junction held 8 bases outside the gene matches. The CDR3 spans 15 residues. CDR1 is SQVTM, CDR2 ANQGSEA, per germline. This chain's CDR3 is CSVPRREANTGELFF. CDR3 nucleotide sequence: TGCAGCGTCCCCCGGCGGGAGGCCAACACCGGGGAGCTGTTTTTT.

This clonotype showed up just a few times. V is TRBV5-1 and J is TRBJ2-5; D might be TRBD2 (5 bases). The V gene's germline CDR1 is SGHRS and CDR2 YFSETQ. The CDR3 has 15 residues. Trimming removed 0 bases at V and 5 bases at J, with 14 bases between. CDR3: CASSLVGSGGETQYF. The CDR3, as DNA: TGCGCCAGCAGCTTGGTAGGGAGCGGTGGCGAGACCCAGTACTTC.

This clonotype occurred once. This chain joins TRBV6-1 and TRBJ2-7, with 11 bases identical to TRBD2. CDR3 size: 14 residues. The V gene's germline CDR1 is MNHNS and CDR2 SASEGT. The junction had 7 bases not matched to a gene; V was cut back by 6 bases and J by 6 bases. This chain's CDR3 is CASSTTSGSFEQYF. The CDR3 coding sequence is TGTGCCAGCAGCACCACTAGCGGGAGTTTCGAGCAGTACTTC.

The V and J genes are TRBV19 and TRBJ2-5, with unresolved D. Trimming cost V 1 base and J 1 base, with 4 bases left between them. Germline V gives CDR1 LNHDA, CDR2 SQIVND (reference sequence). This CDR3 comprises 13 residues. The CDR3 sequence: CASSIGGQETQYF. CDR3 DNA sequence: TGTGCCAGTAGTATAGGGGGCCAAGAGACCCAGTACTTC.

The V and J genes are TRBV7-2 and TRBJ2-4; 7 bases map to TRBD2. This CDR3 is 14 amino acids long. Germline V gene lookup returns CDR1 SGHTA and CDR2 FQGNSA. V lost 8 bases and J lost 1; bases outside the gene matches: 5. CDR3 sequence: CASAGVTAKNIQYF. In nucleotides, the CDR3 is TGTGCCAGCGCGGGGGTTACCGCCAAAAACATTCAGTACTTC.

V usage is TRBV2 and J usage is TRBJ2-3; TRBD2 matches 12 bases. The CDR3 covers 14 residues. Germline V gene sequence: CDR1 SNHLY, CDR2 FYNNEI. Trimming at V came to 10 bases and at J to 10 bases, leaving 12 bases not matched to a gene. The CDR3 sequence is CATTGRTSGVSQYF. Written as DNA, the CDR3 is TGTGCCACTACGGGAAGGACTAGCGGGGTCTCGCAGTATTTT. Filled out from reference TRBV2 and TRBJ2-3, the complete variable domain reads EPEVTQTPSHQVTQMGQEVILRCVPISNHLYFYWYRQILGQKVEFLVSFYNNEISEKSEIFDDQFSVERPDGSNFTLKIRSTKLEDSAMYFCATTGRTSGVSQYFGPGTRLTVL.

This clonotype occurred a few times. CDR3 coding DNA: TGTGCCAGCGCTACTAGCGGGGGTGGAGATACGCAGTATTTT. Its translation: CASATSGGGDTQYF. The chain couples TRBV7-2 to TRBJ2-3; TRBD2 agrees at 11 bases. The CDR3 loop spans 14 amino acids. The germline V gene has CDR1 SGHTA and CDR2 FQGNSA. V shed 8 bases, J shed 5 bases, and the junction held 6 bases outside the gene matches.